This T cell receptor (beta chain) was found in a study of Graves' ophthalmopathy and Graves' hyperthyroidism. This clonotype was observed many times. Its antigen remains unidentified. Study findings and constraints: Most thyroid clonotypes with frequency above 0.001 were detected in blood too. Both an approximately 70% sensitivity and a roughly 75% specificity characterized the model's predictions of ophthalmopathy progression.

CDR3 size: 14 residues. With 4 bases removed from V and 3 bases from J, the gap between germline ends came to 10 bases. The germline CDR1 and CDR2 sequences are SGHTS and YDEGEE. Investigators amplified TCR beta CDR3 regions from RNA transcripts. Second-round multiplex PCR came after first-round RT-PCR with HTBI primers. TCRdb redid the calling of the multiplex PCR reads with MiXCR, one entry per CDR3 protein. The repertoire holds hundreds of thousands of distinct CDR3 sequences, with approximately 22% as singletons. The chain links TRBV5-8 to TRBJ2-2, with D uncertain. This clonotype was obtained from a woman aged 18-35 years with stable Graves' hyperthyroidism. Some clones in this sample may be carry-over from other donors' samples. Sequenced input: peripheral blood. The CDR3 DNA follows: TGTGCCAGCAGCCCACGGTCTCACACCGGGGAGCTGTTTTTT. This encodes CASSPRSHTGELFF.